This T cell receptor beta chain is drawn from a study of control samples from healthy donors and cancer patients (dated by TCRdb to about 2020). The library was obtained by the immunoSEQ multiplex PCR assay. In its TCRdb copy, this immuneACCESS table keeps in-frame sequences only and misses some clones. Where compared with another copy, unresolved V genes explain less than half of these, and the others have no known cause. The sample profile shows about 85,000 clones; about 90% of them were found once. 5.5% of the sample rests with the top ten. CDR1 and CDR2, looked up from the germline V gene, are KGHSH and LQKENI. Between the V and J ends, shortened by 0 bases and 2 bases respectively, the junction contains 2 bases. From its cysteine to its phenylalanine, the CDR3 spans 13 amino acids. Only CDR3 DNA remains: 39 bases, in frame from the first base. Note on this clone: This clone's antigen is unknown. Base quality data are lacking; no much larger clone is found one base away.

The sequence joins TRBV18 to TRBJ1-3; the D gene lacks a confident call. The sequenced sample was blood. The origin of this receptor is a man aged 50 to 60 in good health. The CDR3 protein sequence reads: CASSPPPGNTIYF. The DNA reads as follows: TGTGCCAGCTCACCACCGCCTGGAAACACCATATATTTT.